This is a list of T cell receptor beta chains from one sample in a study of cytomegalovirus exposure and HLA in healthy donors. TCRdb's table, derived via immunoSEQ multiplex PCR, lists solely in-frame clones and lacks some. The sample lists about 140,000 clones; roughly 75% were seen once. The sequenced sample consisted of PBMCs. Receptors were obtained from a man aged 25 to 40 in good health and CMV-seronegative. Each CDR3 is given with its conserved first and last residue. D genes are given only for firm matches. The listing skips clone size in some rows; elsewhere it reads once, few, many or a size class.

.	TRBV7-9	TRBD2	TRBJ2-5	CASSLSSGAQETQYF	TGTGCCAGCAGCTTATCTAGCGGGGCCCAAGAGACCCAGTACTTC
few	TRBV7-9	TRBD1	TRBJ1-3	CASSLGTDGNTIYF	TGTGCCAGCAGCCTAGGGACAGATGGAAACACCATATATTTT
.	TRBV7-9	.	TRBJ1-1	CSSSRRNTEAFF	TGTTCCAGCAGCCGTAGGAACACTGAAGCTTTCTTT
.	TRBV6-1	.	TRBJ1-2	CASSPDINYGYTF	TGTGCCAGCAGCCCCGACATAAACTATGGCTACACCTTC
.	TRBV27	TRBD1	TRBJ1-5	CASSTGERQGSFRDQPQHF	TGTGCCAGCAGTACGGGGGAGAGACAGGGGTCTTTTCGGGATCAGCCCCAGCATTTT
few	TRBV29-1	TRBD1	TRBJ1-1	CSAWTGGPAFF	TGCAGCGCCTGGACAGGAGGCCCAGCTTTCTTT
.	TRBV5-1	TRBD1	TRBJ2-7	CASSLTGGTEQYF	TGCGCCAGCAGCCTGACAGGGGGCACCGAGCAGTACTTC
once	TRBV18	.	TRBJ1-1	CASSPRREPEAFF	TGTGCCAGCTCACCACGGAGGGAACCTGAAGCTTTCTTT
.	TRBV27	.	TRBJ1-2	CASRQNINYGYTF	TGTGCCAGCAGACAGAATATTAACTATGGCTACACCTTC
.	TRBV28	.	TRBJ1-2	CASTTGLGGYTF	TGTGCCAGCACCACAGGGCTGGGGGGCTACACCTTC
.	TRBV2	TRBD1	TRBJ1-1	CASEERTGLTEAFF	TGTGCCAGCGAGGAGAGGACAGGGCTTACTGAAGCTTTCTTT
.	TRBV4-1	.	TRBJ1-2	CASSQESGNYGYTF	TGCGCCAGCAGCCAAGAATCGGGGAACTATGGCTACACCTTC
.	TRBV18	.	TRBJ2-7	CASSPGGAVYEQYF	TGTGCCAGCTCACCAGGGGGCGCGGTGTACGAGCAGTACTTC
.	TRBV6-6	.	TRBJ1-5	CASSLGVGGQPQHF	TGTGCCAGCAGTCTTGGGGTGGGAGGGCAGCCCCAGCATTTT
once	TRBV10-1	.	TRBJ1-5	CASSEMFTRASNQPQHF	TGCGCCAGCAGTGAAATGTTCACGCGGGCTAGCAATCAGCCCCAGCATTTT
.	TRBV29-1	TRBD2	TRBJ2-2	CSVGQTSGRVTGELFF	TGCAGCGTTGGCCAGACTAGCGGGAGGGTTACCGGGGAGCTGTTTTTT
.	TRBV5-1	TRBD2	TRBJ2-3	CASSLRGPTSGRTDTQYF	TGCGCCAGCAGCTTGAGGGGGCCGACTAGCGGGAGGACAGATACGCAGTATTTT
.	TRBV19	TRBD2	TRBJ2-1	CASAPGLAGKYEQFF	TGTGCCAGTGCCCCGGGACTAGCGGGAAAGTATGAGCAGTTCTTC
.	TRBV11-2	.	TRBJ1-4	CASSHGRSWGRYEKLFF	TGTGCCAGCAGCCATGGACGGTCATGGGGGAGGTATGAAAAACTGTTTTTT
.	TRBV9	.	TRBJ2-1	CASSPRSASSYNEQFF	TGTGCCAGCAGCCCCCGGAGCGCTAGCTCCTACAATGAGCAGTTCTTC
.	TRBV6-5	.	TRBJ1-2	CASSTGCGYTF	TGTGCCAGCAGCACAGGGTGTGGCTACACCTTC
.	TRBV5-1	TRBD1	TRBJ2-7	CASSTGTGAFEQYF	TGCGCCAGCAGCACCGGGACAGGGGCCTTCGAGCAGTACTTC
once	TRBV6-1	.	TRBJ1-1	CASADFTTEAFF	TGTGCCAGCGCAGACTTTACCACTGAAGCTTTCTTT
.	TRBV14	.	TRBJ2-5	CASSVRETQYF	TGTGCCAGCAGCGTACGGGAGACCCAGTACTTC
.	TRBV5-1	.	TRBJ2-1	CASSLWASGGLNEQFF	TGCGCCAGCAGCTTGTGGGCTAGTGGGGGACTCAATGAGCAGTTCTTC
.	TRBV7-2	.	TRBJ1-5	CASSLGQGMIKPQHF	TGTGCCAGCAGCTTAGGCCAGGGGATGATAAAGCCCCAGCATTTT
.	TRBV28	.	TRBJ2-2	CATIGSGTRELFF	TGTGCCACCATAGGTAGCGGAACCCGGGAGCTGTTTTTT
.	TRBV5-1	TRBD1	TRBJ1-2	CASSEQTGTGGLYTF	TGCGCCAGCAGCGAACAAACCGGGACAGGGGGCTTATACACCTTC
few	TRBV4-2	TRBD1	TRBJ1-1	CASSRGQGLNTEAFF	TGTGCCAGCAGCCGCGGACAGGGGTTGAACACTGAAGCTTTCTTT
.	TRBV4-1	.	TRBJ1-2	CASSQDRLAGYGYTF	TGCGCCAGCAGCCAAGATAGACTGGCCGGCTATGGCTACACCTTC
.	TRBV6-5	TRBD1	TRBJ2-5	CASTGQGGLETQYF	TGTGCCAGCACCGGACAGGGGGGTTTGGAGACCCAGTACTTC
few	TRBV6-5	.	TRBJ2-1	CASSVRLVAYNEQFF	TGTGCCAGCAGTGTGCGTCTGGTGGCCTACAATGAGCAGTTCTTC
.	TRBV5-1	.	TRBJ2-5	CASSLAGGAQETQYF	TGCGCCAGCAGCTTGGCAGGAGGCGCCCAAGAGACCCAGTACTTC
.	TRBV6-6	.	TRBJ2-1	CASSFSRAENEQFF	TGTGCCAGCAGCTTCTCCCGCGCGGAGAATGAGCAGTTCTTC
.	TRBV19	.	TRBJ1-1	CASSSQGSTEAFF	TGTGCCAGTAGTAGCCAGGGGAGCACTGAAGCTTTCTTT
.	TRBV10-3	.	TRBJ1-4	CAISESSSTNEKLFF	TGTGCCATCAGTGAGTCTTCGTCTACTAATGAAAAACTGTTTTTT
.	TRBV28	TRBD1	TRBJ1-1	CASSSRTGRAWAEAFF	TGTGCCAGCAGTTCTCGGACAGGTAGGGCCTGGGCTGAAGCTTTCTTT
.	TRBV13	TRBD1	TRBJ2-7	CASSFAGTGSYEQYF	TGTGCCAGCAGTTTCGCCGGGACAGGGTCCTACGAGCAGTACTTC
.	TRBV11-2	TRBD2	TRBJ2-1	CASSLGVGGPMNEQFF	TGTGCCAGCAGCTTAGGTGTGGGAGGGCCAATGAATGAGCAGTTCTTC
.	TRBV6-5	.	TRBJ2-7	CASSDSQITYF	TGTGCCAGCAGTGACAGTCAGATAACGTACTTC
.	TRBV6-5	.	TRBJ1-5	CASSWGVDQPQHF	TGTGCCAGCAGCTGGGGGGTTGATCAGCCCCAGCATTTT
.	TRBV6-1	.	TRBJ1-1	CASSEVIGRGEAFF	TGTGCCAGCAGTGAAGTAATCGGCCGAGGTGAAGCTTTCTTT
once	TRBV28	.	TRBJ1-5	CASIPLRGARPTQPQHF	TGTGCCAGCATTCCCCTACGGGGGGCGCGCCCTACCCAGCCCCAGCATTTT
.	TRBV6-1	.	TRBJ1-5	CASSDGRGWQPQHF	TGTGCCAGCAGTGACGGCAGGGGCTGGCAGCCCCAGCATTTT
.	TRBV5-1	TRBD2	TRBJ2-7	CASSLGVAGGSYEQYF	TGCGCCAGCAGCTTAGGAGTAGCGGGGGGATCCTACGAGCAGTACTTC
.	TRBV28	TRBD2	TRBJ2-2	CASSSRLAANTGELFF	TGTGCCAGCAGTTCGCGACTAGCGGCGAACACCGGGGAGCTGTTTTTT
.	TRBV4-1	TRBD2	TRBJ2-1	CASSPQRLAGYNEQFF	TGCGCCAGCAGCCCCCAGCGCCTAGCGGGCTACAATGAGCAGTTCTTC
.	TRBV30	.	TRBJ2-3	CAWSTRERDTQYF	TGTGCCTGGAGTACGCGGGAAAGAGATACGCAGTATTTT
.	TRBV7-3	.	TRBJ2-1	CASSLWVGENNEQFF	TGTGCCAGCAGCTTATGGGTGGGAGAGAACAATGAGCAGTTCTTC